The present entry profiles one TCR beta chain with its context. Its antigen remains unknown. The PCR employed 60 Vbeta primers together with 13 Jbeta primers. This table comes from immunoSEQ multiplex PCR, and its TCRdb copy is limited to in-frame clones, with some not included. The sample's table shows approximately 50,000 clones. The sample originates from a study of cytomegalovirus exposure and HLA in healthy donors. Study as a whole: There were 100 million to 130 million unique TCR beta sequences, drawn from approximately 180 million T cells, in an earlier analysis.

Notes on the study in general: Indistinguishability led to the exclusion of some V segments, TRBV6-2 and TRBV6-3 included. Fewer N-insertions (relative to the approximately 700-donor mean) were reportedly seen in an Asian-associated ancestry cluster in a later analysis.

The V end lost 7 bases, the J end lost 8 bases, and 11 bases lay between the germline ends. From germline, CDR1 is MNHEY and CDR2 SMNVEV (reference sequence). This CDR3 comprises 11 residues. Sequences were obtained from PBMCs. The sequence derives from a male donor in good health and CMV-seropositive. The chain is built from TRBV27 and TRBJ1-2; no clear D. CDR3 protein: CASKSLGGYTF. CDR3 nucleotides: TGTGCCAGCAAATCCCTCGGGGGCTACACCTTC.